The rows below give T cell receptor beta chains drawn from one sample of a study of long-term antiretroviral therapy in people with HIV. Assay: immunoSEQ multiplex PCR; the TCRdb copy retains only in-frame clones and omits some. The sample carries some 21,000 clones, about 72% recorded once. Sequencing was performed on unsorted PBMCs, taken around 1.7 years before starting antiretroviral therapy. Receptors were obtained from a woman aged 40-49 years with HIV. Each CDR3 is given with its conserved first and last residue. Each record gives: CDR3 protein, V gene.

CDR3aa: CASSLRLAVGLNNEQFF
v_gene: TRBV27

CDR3aa: CASSSLLAVKNIQYF
v_gene: TRBV7-8

CDR3aa: CASSLPLTSYEQYF
v_gene: TRBV7-9

CDR3aa: CASSLFWTSSYEQYF
v_gene: TRBV5-1

CDR3aa: CASSLPGAGGYTF
v_gene: TRBV5-4

CDR3aa: CASSEGQNTEAFF
v_gene: TRBV25-1

CDR3aa: CASSLIGPAGWNTEAFF
v_gene: TRBV7-2

CDR3aa: CASSSFPTLHTEAFF
v_gene: TRBV27

CDR3aa: CASSQDEFAPGYTF
v_gene: TRBV4-3

CDR3aa: CAWSVGGLQYF
v_gene: TRBV30

CDR3aa: CASSFGADTQYF
v_gene: TRBV5-4

CDR3aa: CASRDEGAYTGELFF
v_gene: TRBV9

CDR3aa: CASRVGGNDYGYTF
v_gene: TRBV10-2

CDR3aa: CASSLNRGVNTEAFF
v_gene: TRBV5-1

CDR3aa: CASSQGSGQGNTIYF
v_gene: TRBV4-3

CDR3aa: CASSNRGPYGYTF
v_gene: TRBV6-5

CDR3aa: CASSESSGYTF
v_gene: TRBV18

CDR3aa: CASSLDRVTGELFF
v_gene: TRBV5-1

CDR3aa: CATRDRLYGYTF
v_gene: TRBV7-9